The sequence of this TCR beta chain was determined in a study of blood T cell repertoires in COVID-19. Study as a whole: T cells, B-cell-depleted T cells, or PBMCs provided the cDNA or gDNA that served as material.

The CDR3 consists of 13 residues. Trimming pared 3 bases from V and 1 base from J, leaving 4 bases between. TCRdb keeps only in-frame clones here, not all; method: immunoSEQ multiplex PCR. Of 200,000 to 250,000 clones listed, 80% are singletons. In the case of this clone: This CDR3 is also generated by other DNA sequences in the sample.

Material for sequencing was PBMCs or T cells enriched from blood (not recorded which). The receptor comes from a middle-aged woman with acute COVID-19. This chain joins TRBV12-3 or TRBV12-4 and TRBJ1-5; no firm D call. The CDR3 sequence is CASSFSSNQPQHF. In DNA form, the CDR3 reads TGTGCCAGCAGTTTCTCCAGCAATCAGCCCCAGCATTTT.